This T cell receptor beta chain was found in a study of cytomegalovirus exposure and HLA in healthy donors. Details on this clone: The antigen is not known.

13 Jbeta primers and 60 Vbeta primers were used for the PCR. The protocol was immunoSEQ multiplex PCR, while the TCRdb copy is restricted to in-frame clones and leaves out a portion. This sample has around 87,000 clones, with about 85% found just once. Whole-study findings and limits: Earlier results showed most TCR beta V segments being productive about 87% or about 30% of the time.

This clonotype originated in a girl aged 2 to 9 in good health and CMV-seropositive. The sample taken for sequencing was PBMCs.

The DNA for the CDR3 is TGCGCCAGCAGTGACACACTAGACACTGAAGCTTTCTTT. Translated: CASSDTLDTEAFF. The chain recombines TRBV10-1 with TRBJ1-1; D remains unclear. Trimming left V 3 bases short and J 3 bases short, with 8 bases between. The CDR3 covers 13 residues. Per the germline V gene, CDR1 is WNHNN and CDR2 is SYGVQD (reference sequence).